These 18 T cell receptor beta chains were all obtained from the same sample, sequenced in a study of immune heterogeneity within non-small cell lung tumors. Using 32 V and 13 J primers, multiplex PCR amplified TCR beta CDR3. A single record per CDR3 protein comes from TCRdb applying MiXCR to the multiplex PCR reads. Of fewer than 25,000 distinct CDR3 sequences listed, around a quarter were seen once; the top ten hold 3.7%. The template for each sample was roughly 610 ng of genomic DNA, which had been extracted from bulk tumor tissue. Several widely spaced biopsies per primary tumor were taken during surgery. Untreated, newly diagnosed non-small cell lung cancer patients underwent curative surgery. Sequencing used lung tumor tissue. The source is a man aged 35 to 55 with non-small cell lung cancer.

The chain is built from TRBV12-5 and TRBJ2-5, with D perhaps assigned TRBD1 or TRBD2 (6 bases each). The CDR3 totals 13 residues. V gave up 6 bases and J gave up 3 bases, with 11 bases separating them. Germline V lookup: CDR1 LGHNT, CDR2 FRNRAP. The CDR3 loop is CASGGGIEETQYF. The CDR3 DNA follows: TGTGCTAGTGGAGGGGGGATAGAAGAGACCCAGTACTTC.

This clonotype has at least ten counts. The chain uses TRBV12-3 or TRBV12-4 and TRBJ2-7, with D possibly called TRBD1 or TRBD2 (5 bases each). The CDR3 runs 11 residues. Trimming cost V 6 bases and J 9 bases, with 12 bases left between them. CDR3: CASRGLGGQYF. Written as DNA, the CDR3 is TGTGCCAGCAGGGGGCTTGGGGGGCAGTACTTC.

This clonotype was recorded a few times. The chain employs TRBV20-1 and TRBJ2-1, with D unclear. Trimming shortened V by 1 base and J by 4 bases, and 11 bases separated the two germline ends. The CDR3 is 14 residues long. From germline, CDR1 is DFQATT and CDR2 SNEGSKA (reference sequence). The CDR3 DNA reads as TGCAGTGCTAGAGGAAGGTTGCAGTACAATGAGCAGTTCTTC. Protein product: CSARGRLQYNEQFF.

This clonotype was found many times. The gene calls are TRBV30 and TRBJ2-5; 8 nucleotides match TRBD2. Per the germline V gene, CDR1 is GTSNPN and CDR2 is SVGIG (reference sequence). The CDR3 is 13 amino acids. After removal of 0 bases from V and 7 bases from J, the junction contained 4 bases not matched to a gene. CDR3 residues: CAWSVGRGGTQYF. CDR3 DNA sequence: TGTGCCTGGAGTGTAGGCCGGGGGGGGACCCAGTACTTC.

This clonotype showed up many times. The gene calls are TRBV24-1 and TRBJ1-5; 7 positions agree with TRBD1. The CDR3 covers 16 residues. The trim removed 4 bases at V and 3 bases at J, leaving 8 bases unmatched. The germline gives CDR1 KGHDR, CDR2 SFDVKD. The CDR3 spells CATSDKGQATNQPQHF. The CDR3 DNA is TGTGCCACCAGTGACAAAGGACAGGCGACCAATCAGCCCCAGCATTTT.

This clonotype is termed large. V usage is TRBV12-3 or TRBV12-4 and J usage is TRBJ2-2; 13 positions agree with TRBD2. The V gene end was trimmed by 6 bases and the J gene end by 4 bases; junction bases not matched to a gene: 5. CDR3 length equals 16 residues. DNA of the CDR3: TGTGCCAGCAGCCTGACTAGCGGGAGGAGCACCGGGGAGCTGTTTTTT. This codes for CASSLTSGRSTGELFF.

Worth noting for this clonotype: With a much larger clone just one base away, this may be a read error. DNA for the CDR3: TGTGCCAGCAGTGAAAACCCCCGACAGGGAGAAAAACTGTTTTTT. Encoded protein: CASSENPRQGEKLFF. The chain uses TRBV9 and TRBJ1-4; TRBD1 matches 7 bases. Germline V gives CDR1 SGDLS, CDR2 YYNGEE. The CDR3 runs to 15 residues. V shed 5 bases, J shed 8 bases, and the junction held 12 bases outside the gene matches. Variable domain in full (rest from reference TRBV9 and TRBJ1-4): DSGVTQTPKHLITATGQRVTLRCSPRSGDLSVYWYQQSLDQGLQFLIQYYNGEERAKGNILERFSAQQFPDLHSELNLSSLELGDSALYFCASSENPRQGEKLFFGSGTQLSVL.

About this clonotype itself: The junction shows a germline mismatch at one end, possibly a read error. The chain is built from TRBV28 and TRBJ2-3; D may be TRBD2 (6 bases). Germline loops: CDR1 MDHEN, CDR2 SYDVKM. This CDR3 spans 14 amino acids. CDR3 region: CARSFVGLTDTQYF. The CDR3 nucleotides are TGTGCCAGGAGTTTCGTGGGACTCACGGATACGCAGTATTTT.

The rearrangement uses TRBV19 and TRBJ1-1; no clear D. V dropped 3 bases and J dropped 6 bases, with 17 bases sitting between them. Germline V gene lookup returns CDR1 LNHDA and CDR2 SQIVND (reference sequence). The CDR3 is made up of 15 amino acids. This CDR3 reads CASSMAGFGSPEAFF. The CDR3 coding sequence is TGTGCCAGTAGTATGGCGGGGTTTGGGTCCCCTGAAGCTTTCTTT.

The chain combines TRBV24-1 with TRBJ2-7; D is perhaps TRBD1 (5 bases). V lost 6 bases to trimming and J lost 0 bases, with 14 bases between them. The CDR3 consists of 15 residues. Germline V gene lookup returns CDR1 KGHDR and CDR2 SFDVKD. CDR3 in amino acids: CATSRFPGSSYEQYF. CDR3 nucleotides: TGTGCCACCAGTCGTTTTCCAGGGTCCTCCTACGAGCAGTACTTC.

This clonotype is medium-sized within its sample. The rearrangement joins TRBV30 to TRBJ1-5; D unresolved. The length of the CDR3 is 14 residues. Germline V gene data show CDR1 as GTSNPN and CDR2 as SVGIG (reference sequence). Trimming took off 2 bases at V and 4 bases at J, with 12 bases between the two ends. The CDR3 coding sequence is TGTGCCTGGAGTAGGCAGCTCACAAATCAGCCCCAGCATTTT. It specifies CAWSRQLTNQPQHF.

This clonotype was observed once. V usage is TRBV19 and J usage is TRBJ2-2; D may be TRBD1 (6 bases). The CDR3 is made up of 16 amino acids. Trimming shortened V by 6 bases and J by 2 bases, and 16 bases separated the two germline ends. Germline CDR1 LNHDA, CDR2 SQIVND (reference sequence). The CDR3: CASSPQGSSNTGELFF. CDR3 bases: TGTGCCAGTAGCCCACAGGGCTCCTCAAACACCGGGGAGCTGTTTTTT. Full variable domain (missing parts from reference TRBV19 and TRBJ2-2): DGGITQSPKYLFRKEGQNVTLSCEQNLNHDAMYWYRQDPGQGLRLIYYSQIVNDFQKGDIAEGYSVSREKKESFPLTVTSAQKNPTAFYLCASSPQGSSNTGELFFGEGSRLTVL.

This clonotype is medium-sized. The chain couples TRBV6-2 or TRBV6-3 to TRBJ2-7; a possible D gene is TRBD2 (7 bases). This CDR3 region has 14 residues. Germline CDR1 reads MNHEY; CDR2 reads SVGEGT. Trimming removed 7 bases at V and 6 bases at J, with 19 bases between. The CDR3: CASNDRGGSSEQYF. The CDR3 DNA is TGTGCCAGCAATGATAGGGGGGGGAGTTCCGAGCAGTACTTC.

V and J are TRBV7-2 and TRBJ2-1, with D maybe TRBD2 (7 bases). Trimming took off 1 base at V and 7 bases at J, with 20 bases between the two ends. Per germline, CDR1 SGHTA and CDR2 FQGNSA. This CDR3 is built from 17 residues. The CDR3 nucleotides are TGTGCCAGCAGCTTAGGGGGGGTGGCAGGGAGGGGGAATGAGCAGTTCTTC. It codes for CASSLGGVAGRGNEQFF.

This clonotype was seen at least ten times. The gene calls are TRBV30 and TRBJ1-2, with TRBD1 identical over 7 bases. This CDR3 contains 15 residues. Germline values: CDR1 GTSNPN, CDR2 SVGIG (reference sequence). With 5 bases clipped from V and 0 bases from J, the junction kept 9 bases outside the gene matches. The chain's CDR3 is CAWRDRHLANYGYTF. The CDR3, as DNA: TGTGCCTGGCGGGACAGACATCTAGCTAACTATGGCTACACCTTC.

This clonotype was seen repeatedly, ten times or more. The chain is built from TRBV12-3 or TRBV12-4 and TRBJ1-6; D is unresolved. With 2 bases removed from V and 10 bases from J, the gap between germline ends came to 9 bases. CDR3 length equals 13 residues. The CDR3 sequence is CASSLNRESPLHF. In DNA, the CDR3 is TGTGCCAGCAGTTTAAACCGGGAATCACCCCTCCACTTT.

The gene calls are TRBV18 and TRBJ1-2, with unresolved D. Germline assignment: CDR1 KGHSH and CDR2 LQKENI. The V and J ends lost 2 bases and 0 bases respectively, with 4 bases between them. The CDR3 has 13 amino acids. The CDR3 nucleotides read TGTGCCAGCTCACCAGGGGCTAACTATGGCTACACCTTC. Translating it yields CASSPGANYGYTF.

This clonotype has at least ten counts. J is TRBJ1-3 and V is TRBV19; D is undetermined. Germline-derived CDR1 and CDR2 are LNHDA and SQIVND (reference sequence). This CDR3 spans 13 amino acids. The germline V and J ends were trimmed by 6 bases and 0 bases, with 6 bases remaining between them. CDR3 sequence reads: CASSQYSGNTIYF. The CDR3 region has the DNA TGTGCCAGTAGCCAGTACTCTGGAAACACCATATATTTT. The entire variable domain, with the rest obtained from reference TRBV19 and TRBJ1-3, is as follows: DGGITQSPKYLFRKEGQNVTLSCEQNLNHDAMYWYRQDPGQGLRLIYYSQIVNDFQKGDIAEGYSVSREKKESFPLTVTSAQKNPTAFYLCASSQYSGNTIYFGEGSWLTVV.